The 20 T cell receptor beta chains listed next were all sequenced from one sample in a study of blood T cell repertoires in COVID-19. Sequenced by immunoSEQ multiplex PCR; TCRdb stores in-frame clones only, minus some. This table holds about 250,000 clones, 70% to 90% found once. Sequences were obtained from peripheral blood. These receptors were obtained from a man in his forties or fifties with active or convalescent COVID-19.

CDR3 nucleotide sequence: TGCGCCAGCAGCCTAGAGGGAGGAAGCGAAGCTTTCTTT. Translated: CASSLEGGSEAFF. The chain is built from TRBV5-1 and TRBJ1-1; D not certain. The germline V gene has CDR1 SGHRS and CDR2 YFSETQ. The length of the CDR3 is 13 residues. The V and J ends lost 4 bases and 8 bases respectively, with 15 bases between them.

The table lists this clone with a count of one. V and J are TRBV27 and TRBJ1-1, with 7 nucleotides matching TRBD1. This CDR3 contains 15 residues. V lost 0 bases and J lost 2; bases outside the gene matches: 3. In germline, CDR1 is MNHEY, CDR2 SMNVEV (reference sequence). The CDR3 protein is CASSLSGQLNTEAFF. CDR3 in DNA: TGTGCCAGCAGTTTATCGGGACAGCTAAACACTGAAGCTTTCTTT.

The V gene is TRBV24-1, the J gene TRBJ2-7; no clear D. Germline CDR1 reads KGHDR; CDR2 reads SFDVKD. This CDR3 has 13 amino acids. The V gene lost 4 bases and the J gene lost 0 bases, with 6 bases spanning the gap. The CDR3 DNA sequence: TGTGCCACCAGTGACCCTAGCTCCTACGAGCAGTACTTC. The encoded protein is CATSDPSSYEQYF.

The chain joins TRBV7-6 to TRBJ2-4; 7 nucleotides match TRBD1. The germline V gene has CDR1 SGHVS and CDR2 FNYEAQ. This CDR3 has 11 amino acids. V shed 5 bases, J shed 10 bases, and the junction held 2 bases outside the gene matches. The CDR3 sequence is CASSDRVIQYF. CDR3 in DNA: TGTGCCAGCAGCGACAGGGTTATTCAGTACTTC.

The rearrangement uses TRBV5-1 and TRBJ2-7; TRBD2 aligns across 8 bases. Germline CDR1 SGHRS, CDR2 YFSETQ. The CDR3 covers 15 residues. V trimming: 2 bases; J trimming: 1 base; junction bases outside the gene matches: 5. This chain's CDR3 is CASSFREGGSYEQYF. The DNA for the CDR3 is TGCGCCAGCAGCTTTCGGGAGGGAGGGTCCTACGAGCAGTACTTC.

This clone was seen a few times. The chain links TRBV4-2 to TRBJ2-1; 10 bases are a match to TRBD2. Germline V CDR1 and CDR2: LGHNA, YNFKEQ. Unmatched junction bases numbered 7, after V lost 5 bases and J lost 9 bases. This CDR3 contains 14 residues. Here the CDR3 DNA reads TGTGCCAGCAGCTTTATAGCGGGAGGAAGTGAGCAGTTCTTC. Translated, it gives CASSFIAGGSEQFF.

The V call is TRBV18, the J call TRBJ1-1; 8 nucleotides align to TRBD1. Germline CDR1 is KGHSH and CDR2 is LQKENI. The CDR3 has 15 amino acids. Losses at the gene ends were 3 bases for V and 1 base for J; bases not matched to a gene: 4. The CDR3 region is CASSPMTGENTEAFF. CDR3 in DNA: TGTGCCAGCTCACCGATGACAGGGGAGAACACTGAAGCTTTCTTT. Supplemented by reference TRBV18 and TRBJ1-1, the full variable domain reads NAGVMQNPRHLVRRRGQEARLRCSPMKGHSHVYWYRQLPEEGLKFMVYLQKENIIDESGMPKERFSAEFPKEGPSILRIQQVVRGDSAAYFCASSPMTGENTEAFFGQGTRLTVV.

At least ten counts were recorded for this clone. Other DNA sequences of this sample code for an identical CDR3. The rearrangement joins TRBV5-1 to TRBJ2-1, with no clear D. The CDR3 contains 15 residues. The V gene's germline CDR1 is SGHRS and CDR2 YFSETQ. The V end lost 4 bases, the J end lost 0 bases, and 11 bases lay between the germline ends. Written as DNA, the CDR3 is TGCGCCAGCAGCCTGACTGGAAGCTCCTACAATGAGCAGTTCTTC. It codes for CASSLTGSSYNEQFF.

The chain recombines TRBV5-8 with TRBJ1-1, with a tentative D call TRBD1 (5 bases). V was shortened by 0 bases and J by 1 base, with 16 bases between the two germline ends. The CDR3 consists of 17 residues. From germline, CDR1 is SGHTS and CDR2 YDEGEE. The CDR3 spells CASSLGVTGGWNTEAFF. As DNA, the CDR3 is TGTGCCAGCAGCTTGGGTGTGACCGGGGGTTGGAACACTGAAGCTTTCTTT.

The rearrangement links TRBV7-2 to TRBJ2-1; D is unclear. The CDR3 sequence is 12 residues long. Germline V gives CDR1 SGHTA, CDR2 FQGNSA. The V gene lost 5 bases and the J gene lost 5 bases, with 7 bases spanning the gap. The CDR3 sequence is CASSREHNEQFF. Here the CDR3 DNA reads TGTGCCAGCAGCCGAGAACACAATGAGCAGTTCTTC.

V gene TRBV10-2 combines with J gene TRBJ2-3; D uncertain. V was pared by 6 bases and J by 5 bases, with 12 bases between. The CDR3 spans 13 residues. The germline gives CDR1 WSHSY, CDR2 SAAADI. The CDR3 sequence: CASRRDSIDTQYF. The DNA for the CDR3 is TGCGCCAGCAGGAGAGACTCAATAGATACGCAGTATTTT.

The count of this clone is one. The chain has TRBV14 and TRBJ2-1, with D possibly TRBD1 on 6 matching bases. CDR1 is SGHDN and CDR2 is FVKESK in the germline V gene. The CDR3 is made up of 13 amino acids. The ends were cut back, 5 bases at V and 4 bases at J, with 9 bases in the middle. CDR3 sequence reads: CASSDRIYNEQFF. The CDR3 DNA reads TGTGCCAGCAGCGACAGGATTTACAATGAGCAGTTCTTC.

The chain couples TRBV7-6 to TRBJ2-2; D is possibly TRBD2 (6 bases). Trimming removed 3 bases at V and 5 bases at J, with 19 bases between. Germline V gives CDR1 SGHVS, CDR2 FNYEAQ. The CDR3 is 17 amino acids. This CDR3 reads CASSFRVDGSRTGELFF. The CDR3 nucleotides are TGTGCCAGCAGCTTCAGGGTAGACGGGAGTAGAACCGGGGAGCTGTTTTTT.

J is TRBJ2-5 and V is TRBV19; TRBD2 matches at 9 bases. This CDR3 is 16 amino acids long. V was pared by 1 base and J by 4 bases, with 7 bases of the junction left unmatched. Looked up from germline, CDR1 is LNHDA and CDR2 is SQIVND (reference sequence). CDR3 in DNA: TGTGCCAGTAGTATAGGAGGAGCGGGAGGACGAGAGACCCAGTACTTC. Its translation is CASSIGGAGGRETQYF.

This chain uses TRBV14 with TRBJ2-3; TRBD2 matches at 7 bases. J was trimmed by 2 bases and V by 4 bases; bases with no gene match: 9. The CDR3 covers 16 residues. CDR1 SGHDN and CDR2 FVKESK come from the germline V gene. DNA for the CDR3: TGTGCCAGCAGCCCTCTGCCTAGCGGATCCACAGATACGCAGTATTTT. It yields the protein CASSPLPSGSTDTQYF.

The genes are TRBV5-4 and TRBJ2-5; D not certain. The germline CDR1 and CDR2 sequences are SGHNT and YYREEE (reference sequence). The CDR3 sequence is 11 residues long. The V gene lost 4 bases and the J gene lost 3 bases, with 4 bases spanning the gap. CDR3 loop: CASSTEETQYF. For the CDR3, the DNA is TGTGCCAGCAGCACGGAAGAGACCCAGTACTTC.

This chain joins TRBV7-9 and TRBJ2-1, with TRBD2 matching 8 bases. V gave up 5 bases and J gave up 3 bases; unmatched junction bases: 18. Germline CDR1 and CDR2: SEHNR and FQNEAQ (reference sequence). The CDR3 is made up of 19 amino acids. The CDR3 bases are TGTGCCAGCAGCCCTCGGGGGGTAGCGGGAAGCCCCTTCTACAATGAGCAGTTCTTC. Residues: CASSPRGVAGSPFYNEQFF.

The genes are TRBV7-8 and TRBJ2-1; weak D call: TRBD1 (6 bases). V dropped 2 bases and J dropped 6 bases, with 17 bases sitting between them. Germline CDR1 and CDR2: SGHVS and FQNEAQ. The CDR3 loop spans 16 amino acids. CDR3 nucleotides: TGTGCCAGCAGCTTATTTGGCGGCAGGGGTGGCAATGAGCAGTTCTTC. Translating gives CASSLFGGRGGNEQFF.

This chain connects TRBV18 to TRBJ1-2, with 7 bases lining up with TRBD1. The CDR3 has 16 amino acids. The germline CDR1 and CDR2 sequences are KGHSH and LQKENI. Germline trimming cut 3 bases from V and 0 bases from J; bases unmatched to any gene: 7. The CDR3 is CASSPAWDRSNYGYTF. In DNA, the CDR3 is TGTGCCAGCTCACCGGCCTGGGACAGATCTAACTATGGCTACACCTTC.

The V and J genes are TRBV24-1 and TRBJ2-1; D is perhaps TRBD2 (6 bases). Looked up from germline, CDR1 is KGHDR and CDR2 is SFDVKD. The CDR3 loop spans 15 amino acids. Trimming cost V 0 bases and J 7 bases, with 12 bases left between them. The CDR3 nucleotides are TGTGCCACCAGTGATTTGCGGGGGTCGGGAAATGAGCAGTTCTTC. This translates into CATSDLRGSGNEQFF.